The 3 T cell receptor beta chains presented below share a single source sample, sequenced in a study of blood T cell repertoires in COVID-19. Sequencing was performed with immunoSEQ multiplex PCR; in TCRdb, only in-frame clones are kept and a portion is missing. The data contain 250,000 to 350,000 clones, around 81% of them seen just once; the ten biggest clones take up approximately 14%. The sample consisted of peripheral blood. The receptors come from a person between 65 and 80 years old with COVID-19, enrolled during active disease.

This clone turned up a few times. For the CDR3, the DNA is TGTGCCAGCAGCGTAGGCCCTCAACAGGGGGCTAAGGGCTACACCTTC. It specifies CASSVGPQQGAKGYTF. The chain recombines TRBV9 with TRBJ1-2; 9 bases line up with TRBD1. The V gene end was trimmed by 0 bases and the J gene end by 8 bases; junction bases not matched to a gene: 11. Germline loops: CDR1 SGDLS, CDR2 YYNGEE. This CDR3 comprises 16 residues. The whole variable domain, filled in from reference TRBV9 and TRBJ1-2, reads DSGVTQTPKHLITATGQRVTLRCSPRSGDLSVYWYQQSLDQGLQFLIQYYNGEERAKGNILERFSAQQFPDLHSELNLSSLELGDSALYFCASSVGPQQGAKGYTFGSGTRLTVV.

V is TRBV11-2 and J is TRBJ1-2, with D uncertain. This CDR3 has 12 amino acids. Trimming pared 0 bases from V and 8 bases from J, leaving 7 bases between. Germline V lookup: CDR1 SGHAT, CDR2 FQNNGV. The CDR3 sequence is CASSLDFQGYTF. CDR3 sequence (DNA): TGTGCCAGCAGCTTAGATTTCCAGGGCTACACCTTC.

The CDR3 DNA is TGTGCCAGCAGCTTTGGGTGGGGGCAAAACACCGGGGAGCTGTTTTTT. Protein sequence: CASSFGWGQNTGELFF. J is TRBJ2-2 and V is TRBV7-2; tentative D call: TRBD1 (6 bases). Germline CDR1 reads SGHTA; CDR2 reads FQGNSA. The CDR3 has 16 residues. Trimming removed 3 bases at V and 2 bases at J, with 13 bases between.